The text below deals with one TCR beta chain. The sample belongs to a study of cytomegalovirus exposure and HLA in healthy donors. Per germline, CDR1 MNHEY and CDR2 SVGAGI. Trimming removed 5 bases from V and 1 base from J, with 11 bases in between. The CDR3 spans 15 residues. It was with 60 Vbeta and 13 Jbeta primers that the PCR ran. Measured with immunoSEQ multiplex PCR; TCRdb has only the in-frame clones, and not every one. The sample lists about 150,000 clones; roughly 82% were seen once. This chain links TRBV6-5 with TRBJ2-2; maybe TRBD2 (5 bases). The sample was PBMCs. The sequence was collected from a man aged 25 to 40 in good health and CMV-seropositive. CDR3 loop: CASSTGFQNTGELFF. In nucleotides, the CDR3 is TGTGCCAGCAGTACGGGATTTCAGAACACCGGGGAGCTGTTTTTT.